The T cell receptor beta chain described here comes from a study of blood T cells in healthy people across ages. Study-wide results and caveats: Per million T cells, the diversity of TCR beta decreased roughly linearly as age advanced.

Comments on this clonotype: What it recognizes is unknown. Relative to the germline gene, one junction end is altered; a read error may explain this.

It was with a sample-barcoded 5' primer and a J-beta primer mix that a second PCR of roughly 7 to 11 cycles was run. TCRdb reprocessed the 5' RACE reads via MiXCR and lists one record per CDR3 protein. The sample records some 1,800,000 distinct CDR3 sequences, roughly two fifths being singletons. Germline assignment: CDR1 MNHEY and CDR2 SVGAGI. CDR3 length: 14 amino acids. Input material: blood. The sequence came from a human donor in good health. The gene calls are TRBV6-5 and TRBJ2-1; D is possibly TRBD2 (6 bases). The CDR3, as DNA: TGTACCAGCAGTTATAGGAGGGTTAACAATGAGCAGTTCTTC. This gives the protein CTSSYRRVNNEQFF.